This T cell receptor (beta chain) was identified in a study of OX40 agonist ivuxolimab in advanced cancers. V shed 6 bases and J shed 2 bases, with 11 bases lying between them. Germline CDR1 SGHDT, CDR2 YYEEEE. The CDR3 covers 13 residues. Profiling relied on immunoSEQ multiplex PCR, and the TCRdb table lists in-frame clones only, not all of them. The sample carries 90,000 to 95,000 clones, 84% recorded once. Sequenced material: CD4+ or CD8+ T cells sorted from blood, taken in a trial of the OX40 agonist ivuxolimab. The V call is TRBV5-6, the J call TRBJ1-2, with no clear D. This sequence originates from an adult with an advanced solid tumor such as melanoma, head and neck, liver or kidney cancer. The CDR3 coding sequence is TGTGCCAGCACCCTCGGACGGAACTATGGCTACACCTTC. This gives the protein CASTLGRNYGYTF.